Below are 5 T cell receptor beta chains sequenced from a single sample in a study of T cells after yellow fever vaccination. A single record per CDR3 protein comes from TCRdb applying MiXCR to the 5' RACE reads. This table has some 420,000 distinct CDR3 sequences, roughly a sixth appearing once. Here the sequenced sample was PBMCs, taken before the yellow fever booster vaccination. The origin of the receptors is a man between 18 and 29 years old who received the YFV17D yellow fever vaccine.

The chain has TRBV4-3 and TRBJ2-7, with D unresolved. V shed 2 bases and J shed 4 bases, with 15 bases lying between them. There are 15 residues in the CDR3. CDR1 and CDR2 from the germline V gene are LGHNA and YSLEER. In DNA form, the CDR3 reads TGCGCCAGCAGCCAATCCCTTGGGGTGATTTACGAGCAGTACTTC. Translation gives CASSQSLGVIYEQYF.

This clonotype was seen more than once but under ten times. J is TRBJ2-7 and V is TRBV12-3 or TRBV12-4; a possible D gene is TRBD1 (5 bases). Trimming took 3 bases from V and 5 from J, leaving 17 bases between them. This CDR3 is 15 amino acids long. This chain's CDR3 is CASSLGRGPRDEQYF. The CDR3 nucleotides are TGTGCCAGCAGTTTGGGTAGGGGCCCAAGGGACGAGCAGTACTTC.

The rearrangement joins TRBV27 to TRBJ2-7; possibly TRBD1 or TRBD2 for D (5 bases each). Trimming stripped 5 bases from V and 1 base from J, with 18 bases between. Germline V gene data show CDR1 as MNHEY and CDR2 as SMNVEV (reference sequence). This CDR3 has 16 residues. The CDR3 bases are TGTGCCAGCAGTCGACAAGGGACGCAGGGTTCCTACGAGCAGTACGTC. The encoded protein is CASSRQGTQGSYEQYV.

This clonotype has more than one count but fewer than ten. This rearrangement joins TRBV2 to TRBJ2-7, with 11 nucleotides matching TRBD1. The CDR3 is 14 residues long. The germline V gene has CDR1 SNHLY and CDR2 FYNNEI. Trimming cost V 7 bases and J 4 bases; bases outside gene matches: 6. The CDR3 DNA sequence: TGTGCCAGCACTGGGACAGGGGGAAGGTACGAGCAGTACTTC. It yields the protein CASTGTGGRYEQYF.

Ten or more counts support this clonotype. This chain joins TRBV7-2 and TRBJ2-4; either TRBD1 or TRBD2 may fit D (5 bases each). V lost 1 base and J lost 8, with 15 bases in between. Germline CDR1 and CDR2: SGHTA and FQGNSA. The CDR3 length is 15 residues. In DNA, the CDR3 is TGTGCCAGCAGCTTAGATCGGGGCCCCCCCCACATTCAGTACTTC. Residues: CASSLDRGPPHIQYF. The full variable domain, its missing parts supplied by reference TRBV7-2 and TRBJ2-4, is GAGVSQSPSNKVTEKGKDVELRCDPISGHTALYWYRQSLGQGLEFLIYFQGNSAPDKSGLPSDRFSAERTGGSVSTLTIQRTQQEDSAVYLCASSLDRGPPHIQYFGAGTRLSVL.